These T cell receptor beta chains were read from a single sample in a study of T cells in Graves' hyperthyroidism and ophthalmopathy. TCRdb reprocessed the multiplex PCR reads via MiXCR and lists one record per CDR3 protein. This table holds 330,000 or so distinct CDR3 sequences, 15% to 20% found once. Sequencing input: blood. These TCRs come from a woman aged 40 to 50 with Graves' ophthalmopathy. Both conserved end residues are part of each CDR3. A D gene is named only where the DNA matches it firmly. A clone size is listed for some rows: how often the clone was seen (once, few, many), or a class if it is expanded.

d_call: NA
v_call: TRBV29-1
j_call: TRBJ2-2
clone_size: many
cdr3_nt: TGCAGCGCCCGTACCGACAGGCTGGCCGGGGAGCTGTTTTTT
cdr3_aa: CSARTDRLAGELFF

d_call: NA
v_call: TRBV20-1
j_call: TRBJ2-7
clone_size: many
cdr3_nt: TGCAGTGCTAGGTACAGGGTTAGCTCCTACGAGCAGTACTTC
cdr3_aa: CSARYRVSSYEQYF

d_call: NA
v_call: TRBV29-1
j_call: TRBJ1-1
clone_size: many
cdr3_nt: TGCAGCGCCCCTGGTAGTTGGAACACTGAAGCTTTCTTT
cdr3_aa: CSAPGSWNTEAFF

d_call: TRBD2
v_call: TRBV20-1
j_call: TRBJ2-7
clone_size: many
cdr3_nt: TGCAGTGCTAGGACTAGCGGGTTGTACGAGCAGTACTTC
cdr3_aa: CSARTSGLYEQYF

d_call: TRBD1
v_call: TRBV24-1
j_call: TRBJ2-2
clone_size: many
cdr3_nt: TGTGCCACCAGTCACCCCGGGACAGGATACACCGGGGAGCTGTTTTTT
cdr3_aa: CATSHPGTGYTGELFF

d_call: NA
v_call: TRBV6-2/TRBV6-3
j_call: TRBJ2-2
clone_size: many
cdr3_nt: TGTGCCAGCAGTTACGAGGGACAAGCAGCTAGCGGGGAGCTGTTTTTT
cdr3_aa: CASSYEGQAASGELFF

d_call: NA
v_call: TRBV3-1
j_call: TRBJ2-7
clone_size: NA
cdr3_nt: TGTGCCAGCAGCCTGGAAGATGGGTCGGTCGAGCAGTACTTC
cdr3_aa: CASSLEDGSVEQYF

d_call: NA
v_call: TRBV29-1
j_call: TRBJ2-7
clone_size: many
cdr3_nt: TGCAGCGTTGAAGGGCTAGGGTCCTACGAGCAGTACTTC
cdr3_aa: CSVEGLGSYEQYF

d_call: TRBD2
v_call: TRBV7-2
j_call: TRBJ2-5
clone_size: many
cdr3_nt: TGTGCCAGCAGCTTAGTCCCAGCGGGAAAGGAGACCCAGTACTTC
cdr3_aa: CASSLVPAGKETQYF

d_call: TRBD1
v_call: TRBV19
j_call: TRBJ1-5
clone_size: many
cdr3_nt: TGTGCCAGTAGGGCCATTATGGGGGACAGGGCGTATAGCAATCAGCCCCAGCATTTT
cdr3_aa: CASRAIMGDRAYSNQPQHF

d_call: TRBD1
v_call: TRBV7-8
j_call: TRBJ1-2
clone_size: many
cdr3_nt: TGTGCCAGCAGCGACGGACGGGACAGGGGAAATGGCTACACCTTC
cdr3_aa: CASSDGRDRGNGYTF

d_call: TRBD2
v_call: TRBV28
j_call: TRBJ2-7
clone_size: NA
cdr3_nt: TGTGCCAGCATCTCGGGAGCTAGCGGGTCGTACGAGCAGTACTTC
cdr3_aa: CASISGASGSYEQYF

d_call: NA
v_call: TRBV29-1
j_call: TRBJ2-6
clone_size: many
cdr3_nt: TGCAGCGTTGAGGGCTCTGGGGCCAACGTCCTGACTTTC
cdr3_aa: CSVEGSGANVLTF

d_call: TRBD2
v_call: TRBV4-1
j_call: TRBJ2-4
clone_size: many
cdr3_nt: TGCGCCAGCAGCGCGGGACTAGCGGGAGTTCTAGCCAAAAACATTCAGTACTTC
cdr3_aa: CASSAGLAGVLAKNIQYF

d_call: TRBD1
v_call: TRBV20-1
j_call: TRBJ1-5
clone_size: many
cdr3_nt: TGCAGTGCTCGACAGGGGGTGAGCAATCAGCCCCAGCATTTT
cdr3_aa: CSARQGVSNQPQHF

d_call: NA
v_call: TRBV7-8
j_call: TRBJ1-2
clone_size: many
cdr3_nt: TGTGCCAGCAGCTTAGCGGAGGGACTGGTGCGTGGCTACACCTTC
cdr3_aa: CASSLAEGLVRGYTF

d_call: TRBD2
v_call: TRBV27
j_call: TRBJ2-7
clone_size: many
cdr3_nt: TGTGCCAGCAGTCCCCTCACAGCGGGACTCTACGAGCAGTACTTC
cdr3_aa: CASSPLTAGLYEQYF

d_call: NA
v_call: TRBV28
j_call: TRBJ1-1
clone_size: many
cdr3_nt: TGTGCCAGCAGTTTATTTACAACGACTGAAGCTTTCTTT
cdr3_aa: CASSLFTTTEAFF

d_call: TRBD1
v_call: TRBV7-2
j_call: TRBJ2-7
clone_size: many
cdr3_nt: TGTGCCAGCAGCTTAGCGGGACAGGGGGCGGGGGAGCAGTACTTC
cdr3_aa: CASSLAGQGAGEQYF

d_call: NA
v_call: TRBV19
j_call: TRBJ1-5
clone_size: many
cdr3_nt: TGTGCCAGTAGTCCTAGAGGGTTGGAGGGCAATCAGCCCCAGCATTTT
cdr3_aa: CASSPRGLEGNQPQHF

d_call: TRBD1
v_call: TRBV28
j_call: TRBJ1-2
clone_size: many
cdr3_nt: TGTGCCAGCAGCCTAGCAGGGGGAGGGAGTAACTATGGCTACACCTTC
cdr3_aa: CASSLAGGGSNYGYTF

d_call: TRBD2
v_call: TRBV9
j_call: TRBJ2-7
clone_size: many
cdr3_nt: TGTGCCAGCAGCGTTGGTCGACTAGCGGGAGGCGAGCAGTACTTC
cdr3_aa: CASSVGRLAGGEQYF

d_call: TRBD1
v_call: TRBV28
j_call: TRBJ2-7
clone_size: many
cdr3_nt: TGTGCCAGCAGTTTCTACAGGGGGTCCTCCTACGAGCAGTACTTC
cdr3_aa: CASSFYRGSSYEQYF

d_call: NA
v_call: TRBV2
j_call: TRBJ2-2
clone_size: NA
cdr3_nt: TGTGCCAGCAGTTTACAGGGTTCATCCGGGGAGCTGTTTTTT
cdr3_aa: CASSLQGSSGELFF

d_call: NA
v_call: TRBV7-2
j_call: TRBJ2-7
clone_size: many
cdr3_nt: TGTGCCAGCAGCTTATCGGGGGCGGGAGAGCAGTACTTC
cdr3_aa: CASSLSGAGEQYF

d_call: NA
v_call: TRBV6-5
j_call: TRBJ2-7
clone_size: few
cdr3_nt: TGTGCCAGCAGTTACCGGACAGTATTAACAACCTACGAGCAGTACTTC
cdr3_aa: CASSYRTVLTTYEQYF

d_call: TRBD1
v_call: TRBV28
j_call: TRBJ1-5
clone_size: many
cdr3_nt: TGTGCCAGCAGTTTGGGACAGGGAGGAGGCTATAGCAATCAGCCCCAGCATTTT
cdr3_aa: CASSLGQGGGYSNQPQHF

d_call: TRBD1
v_call: TRBV7-8
j_call: TRBJ2-7
clone_size: many
cdr3_nt: TGTGCCAGCAGCGTAAGACAGGGGCGCGATTACTCCTACGAGCAGTACTTC
cdr3_aa: CASSVRQGRDYSYEQYF

d_call: NA
v_call: TRBV30
j_call: TRBJ2-5
clone_size: NA
cdr3_nt: TGTGCCTGGAGTGTATCAGAGACCCAGTACTTC
cdr3_aa: CAWSVSETQYF

d_call: NA
v_call: TRBV20-1
j_call: TRBJ2-7
clone_size: many
cdr3_nt: TGCAGTGCTCTGGGACTCAGTGGCGAGCAGTACTTC
cdr3_aa: CSALGLSGEQYF

d_call: TRBD2
v_call: TRBV5-6
j_call: TRBJ2-7
clone_size: many
cdr3_nt: TGTGCCAGCAGCCCACTAGCGGGGCCAACCTACGAGCAGTACTTC
cdr3_aa: CASSPLAGPTYEQYF

d_call: NA
v_call: TRBV30
j_call: TRBJ1-1
clone_size: many
cdr3_nt: TGTGCCTGGAGTCCGGATAACACTGAAGCTTTCTTT
cdr3_aa: CAWSPDNTEAFF

d_call: TRBD2
v_call: TRBV12-3/TRBV12-4
j_call: TRBJ2-1
clone_size: many
cdr3_nt: TGTGCCAGCAGCTCTATCCTAGCGGCCGTTGCCAATGAGCAGTTCTTC
cdr3_aa: CASSSILAAVANEQFF

d_call: NA
v_call: TRBV15
j_call: TRBJ1-2
clone_size: NA
cdr3_nt: TGTGCCACCAGCTCCCCCCGGCGTTATGGCTACACCTTC
cdr3_aa: CATSSPRRYGYTF

d_call: NA
v_call: TRBV4-1
j_call: TRBJ1-5
clone_size: many
cdr3_nt: TGCGCCAGCAGCCAAGGGACAGAAGGAATAAATCAGCCCCAGCATTTT
cdr3_aa: CASSQGTEGINQPQHF

d_call: TRBD1
v_call: TRBV5-1
j_call: TRBJ2-2
clone_size: NA
cdr3_nt: TGCGCCAGCAGCTACCCCATGTGGCCGGACAGGGACCACACCGGGGAGCTGTTTTTT
cdr3_aa: CASSYPMWPDRDHTGELFF

d_call: NA
v_call: TRBV9
j_call: TRBJ2-2
clone_size: many
cdr3_nt: TGTGCCAGCAGCGCTTTTAGACCCAACACTGGGGAGCTGTTTTTT
cdr3_aa: CASSAFRPNTGELFF

d_call: NA
v_call: TRBV6-5
j_call: TRBJ2-7
clone_size: NA
cdr3_nt: TGTGCCAGCAGTTACTCTATCGGGAGCACCTACGAGCAGTCCTTC
cdr3_aa: CASSYSIGSTYEQSF

d_call: TRBD2
v_call: TRBV13
j_call: TRBJ2-7
clone_size: many
cdr3_nt: TGTGCCAGCAGCCGTCGTAGTGAGGTATTAGCGGGAGGAATTGGGCAGTACTTC
cdr3_aa: CASSRRSEVLAGGIGQYF

d_call: NA
v_call: TRBV28
j_call: TRBJ1-2
clone_size: many
cdr3_nt: TGTGCCAGCAGCTCAACGCCTTATGGCTACACCTTC
cdr3_aa: CASSSTPYGYTF

d_call: TRBD1
v_call: TRBV11-2
j_call: TRBJ2-6
clone_size: NA
cdr3_nt: TGTGCCAGCAGCTCCGGGACAGGGAGACATGGGGCCAACGTCCTGACTTTC
cdr3_aa: CASSSGTGRHGANVLTF

d_call: NA
v_call: TRBV30
j_call: TRBJ1-1
clone_size: many
cdr3_nt: TGTGCCTGGAGTGTACGATGGGGCACTGAAGCTTTCTTT
cdr3_aa: CAWSVRWGTEAFF

d_call: NA
v_call: TRBV3-1
j_call: TRBJ1-1
clone_size: few
cdr3_nt: TGTGCCAGCAGCCAGGCTCCATCGAACACTGAAGCTTTCTTT
cdr3_aa: CASSQAPSNTEAFF

d_call: NA
v_call: TRBV6-5
j_call: TRBJ1-1
clone_size: few
cdr3_nt: TGTGCCAGCAGTTCCCGGGGCTGGGCTTTCTTT
cdr3_aa: CASSSRGWAFF

d_call: NA
v_call: TRBV11-2
j_call: TRBJ2-6
clone_size: many
cdr3_nt: TGTGCCAGCAGCTTTGGGGGACTGAGATCTGGGGCCAACGTCCTGACTTTC
cdr3_aa: CASSFGGLRSGANVLTF

d_call: TRBD1
v_call: TRBV6-5
j_call: TRBJ1-6
clone_size: few
cdr3_nt: TGTGCCAGCAGTTCAACAGGGGGAGCGGCAAGCTCCTCTAATTCACCCCTCCACTTT
cdr3_aa: CASSSTGGAASSSNSPLHF

d_call: NA
v_call: TRBV30
j_call: TRBJ1-1
clone_size: many
cdr3_nt: TGTGCCTGGAGTGAAGGCAGGAGGAACACTGAAGCTTTCTTT
cdr3_aa: CAWSEGRRNTEAFF

d_call: NA
v_call: TRBV6-5
j_call: TRBJ2-2
clone_size: many
cdr3_nt: TGTGCCAGCAGTTACCGACAGCCGAACACCGGGGAGCTGTTTTTT
cdr3_aa: CASSYRQPNTGELFF

d_call: NA
v_call: TRBV11-1
j_call: TRBJ2-7
clone_size: many
cdr3_nt: TGTGCCAGCAGCCCTAATACCTACGAGCAGTACTTC
cdr3_aa: CASSPNTYEQYF

d_call: NA
v_call: TRBV7-2
j_call: TRBJ1-2
clone_size: many
cdr3_nt: TGTGCCAGCAGTTCCCGGGGGGCCCTTGGCTACACCTTC
cdr3_aa: CASSSRGALGYTF

d_call: TRBD2
v_call: TRBV28
j_call: TRBJ2-5
clone_size: many
cdr3_nt: TGTGCCAGCAGTTTAGGTGGGTGGGGGGGACAAGAGACCCAGTACTTC
cdr3_aa: CASSLGGWGGQETQYF

d_call: NA
v_call: TRBV20-1
j_call: TRBJ2-1
clone_size: NA
cdr3_nt: TGCAGTGCTAGGACTAACGGGAGTCCCAACGAGCAGTTCTTC
cdr3_aa: CSARTNGSPNEQFF

d_call: NA
v_call: TRBV6-1
j_call: TRBJ2-7
clone_size: many
cdr3_nt: TGTGCCAGCAGCAGGGGGGGTCCCAACGAGCAGTACTTC
cdr3_aa: CASSRGGPNEQYF